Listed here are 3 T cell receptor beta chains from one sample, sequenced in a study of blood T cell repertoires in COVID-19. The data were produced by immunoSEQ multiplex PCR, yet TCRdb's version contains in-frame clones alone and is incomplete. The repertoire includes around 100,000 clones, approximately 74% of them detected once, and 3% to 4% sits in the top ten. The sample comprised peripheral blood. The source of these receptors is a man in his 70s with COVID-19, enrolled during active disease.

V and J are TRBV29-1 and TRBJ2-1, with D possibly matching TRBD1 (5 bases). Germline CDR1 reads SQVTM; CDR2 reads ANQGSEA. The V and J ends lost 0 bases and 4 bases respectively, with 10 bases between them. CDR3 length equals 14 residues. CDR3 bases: TGCAGCGTTGAAGATCCCAGGGTTTACAATGAGCAGTTCTTC. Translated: CSVEDPRVYNEQFF.

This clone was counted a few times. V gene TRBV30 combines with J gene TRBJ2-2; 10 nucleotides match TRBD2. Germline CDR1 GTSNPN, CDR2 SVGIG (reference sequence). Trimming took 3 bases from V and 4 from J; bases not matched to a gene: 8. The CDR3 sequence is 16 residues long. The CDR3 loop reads CAWSRTSGFITGELFF. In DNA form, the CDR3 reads TGTGCCTGGAGCAGGACTAGCGGCTTTATCACCGGGGAGCTGTTTTTT.

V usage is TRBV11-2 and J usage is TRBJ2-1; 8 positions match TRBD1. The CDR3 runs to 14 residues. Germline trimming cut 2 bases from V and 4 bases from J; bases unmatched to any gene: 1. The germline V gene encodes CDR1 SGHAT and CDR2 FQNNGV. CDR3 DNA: TGTGCCAGCAGCTTAACAGGGGGGTACAATGAGCAGTTCTTC. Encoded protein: CASSLTGGYNEQFF.